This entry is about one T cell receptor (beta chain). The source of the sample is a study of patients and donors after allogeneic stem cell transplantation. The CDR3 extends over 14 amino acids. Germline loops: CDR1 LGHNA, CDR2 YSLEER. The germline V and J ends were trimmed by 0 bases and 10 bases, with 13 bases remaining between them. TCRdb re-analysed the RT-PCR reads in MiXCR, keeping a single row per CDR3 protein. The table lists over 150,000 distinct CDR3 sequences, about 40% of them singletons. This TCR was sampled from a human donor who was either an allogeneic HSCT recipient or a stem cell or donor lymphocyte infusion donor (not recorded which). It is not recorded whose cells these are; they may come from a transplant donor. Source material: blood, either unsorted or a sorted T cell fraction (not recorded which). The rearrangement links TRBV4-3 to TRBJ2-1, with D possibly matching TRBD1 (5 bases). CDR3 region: CASSQDLGVGEQFF. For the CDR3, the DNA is TGCGCCAGCAGCCAAGATTTAGGGGTCGGGGAGCAGTTCTTC.